The 30 T cell receptor beta chains below all came from one sample that was sequenced in a study of blood T cell repertoires in COVID-19 (TCRdb year 2020). Libraries were made using the immunoSEQ multiplex PCR assay. As stored in TCRdb, this immuneACCESS dataset retains in-frame rearrangements with V and J assigned. A fraction of the clones does not appear; measured against another copy, unresolved V genes explain less than half of the discrepancy, and the remainder lacks a known reason. Recorded for this sample are a few hundred thousand clones; 80% to 85% of them occurred a single time. Jointly, the top ten make up around a sixth of the sample. The sample was peripheral blood. All receptors derive from a person aged 65 to 85 with COVID-19, enrolled during active disease.

The chain is built from TRBV1 and TRBJ2-7; the tabulated D call, TRBD1, remains unverified against the DNA. TRBV1 is tagged as a pseudogene. This CDR3 has 15 residues. CDR3 coding DNA: TGCACCAGCAGCCAAGATCGAGGGGGATCTGGGGAGCAGTACTTC. Its protein product is CTSSQDRGGSGEQYF.

The table lists this clone with a count of one. This chain connects TRBV25-1 to TRBJ1-1; TRBD1 is a possible D gene (5 bases). The CDR3 is made up of 13 amino acids. V lost 6 bases to trimming and J lost 1 base, with 9 bases between them. Per the germline V gene, CDR1 is MGHDK and CDR2 is SYGVNS. This CDR3 is CASSVTENTEAFF. The CDR3 nucleotides read TGTGCCAGCAGCGTGACAGAGAACACTGAAGCTTTCTTT.

CDR3 coding DNA: TGTGCCAGCACCTCATTAGGACTAGCCTCCTACAATGAGCAGTTCTTC. It translates to CASTSLGLASYNEQFF. The chain recombines TRBV5-4 with TRBJ2-1, with TRBD2 matching 8 bases. V shed 6 bases and J 0 bases; nucleotides not matched to a gene: 8. CDR1 is SGHNT, CDR2 YYREEE, per germline (reference sequence). The CDR3 runs 16 residues.

The chain has TRBV7-2 and TRBJ1-4; D is possibly TRBD1 (5 bases). V was trimmed by 5 bases and J by 0 bases, leaving 10 bases between them. The germline gives CDR1 SGHTA, CDR2 FQGNSA. CDR3 size: 15 residues. In DNA, the CDR3 is TGTGCCAGCAGCACAACAGGATCAACTAATGAAAAACTGTTTTTT. Amino acids: CASSTTGSTNEKLFF.

The chain combines TRBV5-1 with TRBJ2-7, with 9 bases that match TRBD1. Trimming removed 2 bases from V and 0 bases from J; junction bases left unmatched: 3. The CDR3 is made up of 15 amino acids. Per germline, CDR1 SGHRS and CDR2 YFSETQ. Here the CDR3 reads CASSFWTGASYEQYF. CDR3 nucleotides: TGCGCCAGCAGCTTTTGGACAGGGGCCTCCTACGAGCAGTACTTC.

The chain links TRBV6-2 or TRBV6-3 to TRBJ2-1; 8 bases align to TRBD2. This CDR3 has 15 amino acids. The junction had 17 bases not matched to a gene; V was cut back by 10 bases and J by 9 bases. The germline V gene has CDR1 MNHEY and CDR2 SVGEGT. CDR3: CATTPRGAGVSEQFF. The CDR3 DNA reads as TGTGCCACCACCCCCCGCGGAGCGGGAGTATCTGAGCAGTTCTTC.

The chain couples TRBV28 to TRBJ2-7; TRBD1 matches at 7 bases. The CDR3 totals 17 residues. J was trimmed by 2 bases and V by 5 bases; bases with no gene match: 15. From germline, CDR1 is MDHEN and CDR2 SYDVKM. This CDR3 reads CASSLRPLGTETYEQYF. For the CDR3, the DNA is TGTGCCAGCAGTCTAAGGCCCCTCGGGACAGAGACCTACGAGCAGTACTTC.

This clone was detected only once. The chain joins TRBV7-6 to TRBJ2-7; tentatively, D is TRBD1 (5 bases). CDR3 length: 17 residues. Germline V gives CDR1 SGHVS, CDR2 FNYEAQ. Trimming took 5 bases from V and 4 from J, leaving 24 bases between them. The CDR3 protein is CASSPYPPTEILYEQYF. CDR3 in DNA: TGTGCCAGCAGCCCCTATCCCCCGACAGAGATACTTTACGAGCAGTACTTC.

This rearrangement joins TRBV3-1 (or the pseudogene TRBV3-2) to TRBJ2-5, with 14 bases identical to TRBD2. This CDR3 has 16 residues. Germline CDR1 reads LGHDT; CDR2 reads YNNKEL (reference sequence). After removal of 1 base from V and 2 bases from J, the junction contained 0 bases not matched to a gene. The CDR3 protein is CASSQGLAGGQETQYF. CDR3 sequence (DNA): TGTGCCAGCAGCCAAGGACTAGCGGGGGGGCAAGAGACCCAGTACTTC.

The chain employs TRBV7-7 and TRBJ2-7; 10 nucleotides agree with TRBD2. Looked up from germline, CDR1 is SSHAT and CDR2 is FNYEAQ (reference sequence). The CDR3 runs 17 residues. Trimming removed 5 bases from V and 2 bases from J; junction bases left unmatched: 12. The CDR3 DNA is TGTGCCAGCAGCACGAAATCTAGCGGGAGAAGCCCCTACGAGCAGTACTTC. Its translation is CASSTKSSGRSPYEQYF.

The V call is TRBV15, the J call TRBJ2-7; D is perhaps TRBD2 (6 bases). The CDR3 spans 15 residues. V lost 1 base, J lost 5 bases, and 15 bases lay in between. Germline V gives CDR1 LNHNV, CDR2 YYDKDF (reference sequence). The CDR3 here is CATSRVSGVDHEQYF. The CDR3 DNA is TGTGCCACCAGCAGAGTATCGGGAGTGGATCACGAGCAGTACTTC.

The chain is built from TRBV28 and TRBJ2-7; perhaps TRBD2 as D (6 bases). CDR1 and CDR2 (germline): MDHEN, SYDVKM. V was trimmed by 6 bases and J by 7 bases, leaving 22 bases between them. The CDR3 runs 15 residues. Here the CDR3 reads CASSPTRNPAGEQYF. Here the CDR3 DNA reads TGTGCCAGCAGCCCTACCCGGAACCCGGCGGGGGAGCAGTACTTC.

This chain links TRBV7-9 with TRBJ2-5; the D gene is possibly TRBD1 (6 bases). Trimming stripped 2 bases from V and 3 bases from J, with 13 bases between. The germline V gene encodes CDR1 SEHNR and CDR2 FQNEAQ (reference sequence). The CDR3 sequence is 15 residues long. The CDR3 sequence is CASSLRSGDKETQYF. The CDR3 nucleotides are TGTGCCAGCAGCTTACGGTCAGGGGACAAAGAGACCCAGTACTTC.

The rearrangement links TRBV9 to TRBJ2-2; TRBD2 is a possible D gene (5 bases). The CDR3 contains 18 residues. Germline CDR1 is SGDLS and CDR2 is YYNGEE. V gave up 4 bases and J gave up 5 bases, with 24 bases separating them. The CDR3 DNA sequence: TGTGCCAGCAGCACGACGCGGACCGTCATGACGGGAACCGGGGAGCTGTTTTTT. It specifies CASSTTRTVMTGTGELFF.

This clone was detected only a few times. The V call is TRBV28, the J call TRBJ2-7; TRBD2 matches 7 bases. J was trimmed by 4 bases and V by 11 bases; bases with no gene match: 11. The CDR3 spans 13 residues. Looked up from germline, CDR1 is MDHEN and CDR2 is SYDVKM. The CDR3 here is CASSGGGRYEQYF. CDR3 nucleotide sequence: TGTGCCTCCTCCGGCGGGGGAAGATACGAGCAGTACTTC.

This sequence joins TRBV4-3 and TRBJ1-6; no clear D gene. V was trimmed by 0 bases and J by 4 bases, leaving 10 bases between them. Looked up from germline, CDR1 is LGHNA and CDR2 is YSLEER. The CDR3 loop spans 16 amino acids. The CDR3 sequence: CASSQDPLLYNSPLHF. CDR3 in DNA: TGCGCCAGCAGCCAAGATCCTTTGCTATATAATTCACCCCTCCACTTT.

V and J are TRBV19 and TRBJ1-1, with 8 bases that match TRBD1. Looked up from germline, CDR1 is LNHDA and CDR2 is SQIVND (reference sequence). CDR3 size: 14 residues. The J segment lost 2 bases and the V segment lost 6 bases, leaving 5 bases of the junction unmatched. Here the CDR3 DNA reads TGTGCCAGTAGAAAACAGGGGGTTAACACTGAAGCTTTCTTT. It is translated as CASRKQGVNTEAFF.

The CDR3 nucleotides read TGTGCCAGCAGCTCAAAGGACAGGGACTACGAGCAGTACTTC. As protein: CASSSKDRDYEQYF. The rearrangement joins TRBV7-9 to TRBJ2-7, with TRBD1 matching 8 bases. CDR3 length: 14 amino acids. The germline V gene has CDR1 SEHNR and CDR2 FQNEAQ (reference sequence). Trimming cost V 4 bases and J 3 bases; bases outside gene matches: 5.

The chain is built from TRBV2 and TRBJ1-2, with a tentative D call TRBD1 (5 bases). Between the trimmed V and J ends, which lost 6 bases and 5 bases, there was a span of 13 bases. The CDR3 covers 13 residues. Germline CDR1 reads SNHLY; CDR2 reads FYNNEI. This chain's CDR3 is CASRDSGEYGYTF. CDR3 DNA: TGTGCCAGCAGAGACAGTGGGGAATATGGCTACACCTTC.

The V and J genes are TRBV9 and TRBJ2-6, with unresolved D. The CDR3 sequence is 15 residues long. Germline CDR1 SGDLS, CDR2 YYNGEE. Trimming pared 0 bases from V and 4 bases from J, leaving 8 bases between. The CDR3 DNA follows: TGTGCCAGCAGCGTAGCGACTCAGGGGGCCAACGTCCTGACTTTC. Protein sequence: CASSVATQGANVLTF. The whole variable domain, remainder taken from reference TRBV9 and TRBJ2-6, is DSGVTQTPKHLITATGQRVTLRCSPRSGDLSVYWYQQSLDQGLQFLIQYYNGEERAKGNILERFSAQQFPDLHSELNLSSLELGDSALYFCASSVATQGANVLTFGAGSRLTVL.

V gene TRBV7-9 combines with J gene TRBJ1-6, with 7 bases lining up with TRBD1. The junction had 12 bases not matched to a gene; V was cut back by 5 bases and J by 8 bases. Germline V gives CDR1 SEHNR, CDR2 FQNEAQ (reference sequence). The CDR3 is 16 amino acids. The CDR3 protein is CASSARTGGRDSPLHF. CDR3 nucleotide sequence: TGTGCCAGCAGCGCTCGGACAGGTGGTCGAGATTCACCCCTCCACTTT.

The J gene is TRBJ2-7, the V gene TRBV5-1; 11 bases fit TRBD2. The CDR3 is 14 amino acids. Germline CDR1 is SGHRS and CDR2 is YFSETQ. V shed 0 bases and J 5 bases; nucleotides not matched to a gene: 1. In DNA, the CDR3 is TGCGCCAGCAGCTTGGAACTAGCGGGAGACGAGCAGTACTTC. Amino acid sequence: CASSLELAGDEQYF. The whole variable domain, filled in from reference TRBV5-1 and TRBJ2-7, reads KAGVTQTPRYLIKTRGQQVTLSCSPISGHRSVSWYQQTPGQGLQFLFEYFSETQRNKGNFPGRFSGRQFSNSRSEMNVSTLELGDSALYLCASSLELAGDEQYFGPGTRLTVT.

This chain joins TRBV29-1 and TRBJ1-2; TRBD1 aligns across 7 bases. This CDR3 region has 12 residues. Trimming took 6 bases from V and 7 from J; bases not matched to a gene: 8. The germline V gene has CDR1 SQVTM and CDR2 ANQGSEA. CDR3 sequence: CSVGRQGSGYTF. For the CDR3, the DNA is TGCAGCGTGGGTCGACAGGGCAGTGGCTACACCTTC.

This clone was counted a few times. The chain carries TRBV6-1 and TRBJ2-7; no firm D call. Germline V CDR1 and CDR2: MNHNS, SASEGT. The ends were cut back, 3 bases at V and 9 bases at J, with 15 bases in the middle. The CDR3 has 13 amino acids. The CDR3: CASSDRVQSLQYF. The CDR3 DNA reads as TGTGCCAGCAGTGATAGAGTGCAATCCCTGCAGTACTTC.

This clone was detected once. The chain links TRBV3-1 (or the pseudogene TRBV3-2) to TRBJ1-1, with no clear D. Germline V lookup: CDR1 LGHDT, CDR2 YNNKEL (reference sequence). Trimming left V 0 bases short and J 0 bases short, with 11 bases between. The CDR3 contains 16 residues. The CDR3 reads CASSQDSWLMNTEAFF. CDR3 nucleotides: TGTGCCAGCAGCCAAGATTCATGGCTGATGAACACTGAAGCTTTCTTT.

This clone has a handful of counts. The chain is built from TRBV10-3 and TRBJ2-1, with D maybe TRBD2 (6 bases). The CDR3 loop spans 14 amino acids. V was pared by 8 bases and J by 0 bases, with 11 bases between. Germline V gene data show CDR1 as ENHRY and CDR2 as SYGVKD. The CDR3 spells CAIASASSYNEQFF. The CDR3 region has the DNA TGTGCCATCGCTAGCGCTAGCTCCTACAATGAGCAGTTCTTC.

This chain links TRBV14 with TRBJ1-2; no clear D. V lost 4 bases to trimming and J lost 9 bases, with 15 bases between them. The CDR3 is 13 residues long. Germline CDR1 is SGHDN and CDR2 is FVKESK. The CDR3 coding sequence is TGTGCCAGCAGCCGATTGACGGAGGGAAGCTACACCTTC. Its protein is CASSRLTEGSYTF.

The chain employs TRBV7-3 and TRBJ2-3; 11 positions agree with TRBD2. The germline gives CDR1 SGHTA, CDR2 FQGTGA. J gave up 3 bases and V 5 bases, and 4 bases lay outside the gene matches. This CDR3 is 15 amino acids long. CDR3 bases: TGTGCCAGCAGCCTCGGGACTAGCGGAACAGATACGCAGTATTTT. Residues: CASSLGTSGTDTQYF.

The chain couples TRBV7-2 to TRBJ2-1, with no clear D. V was clipped by 3 bases and J by 9 bases, with 6 bases between them. Germline loops: CDR1 SGHTA, CDR2 FQGNSA. This CDR3 is 11 amino acids long. The chain's CDR3 is CASSFRIEQFF. CDR3 DNA sequence: TGTGCCAGCAGCTTCCGTATTGAGCAGTTCTTC. The complete variable domain, with remaining parts taken from reference TRBV7-2 and TRBJ2-1, reads GAGVSQSPSNKVTEKGKDVELRCDPISGHTALYWYRQSLGQGLEFLIYFQGNSAPDKSGLPSDRFSAERTGGSVSTLTIQRTQQEDSAVYLCASSFRIEQFFGPGTRLTVL.

There are a few counts of this clone. The chain is built from TRBV27 and TRBJ1-2, with 8 positions matching TRBD1. This CDR3 contains 14 residues. After removal of 3 bases from V and 6 bases from J, the junction contained 6 bases not matched to a gene. CDR1 and CDR2 from the germline V gene are MNHEY and SMNVEV (reference sequence). The CDR3 sequence: CASSFRTGKDGYTF. The CDR3 DNA follows: TGTGCCAGCAGTTTCAGGACAGGGAAGGATGGCTACACCTTC.